What follows is one TCR beta chain and its context. This record belongs to a study of blood T cell repertoires in COVID-19. Study-level background: The study drew acute and convalescent COVID-19 samples from the United States, Italy and Spain.

Original methodology: Amplified reference gene primers provided the basis for estimating nucleated cell counts. Produced via immunoSEQ multiplex PCR; TCRdb's table is partial and in-frame only. D and trimming come from the DNA, and the V and J calls and clone size come from that table. The sample consists of some 230,000 clones, about 88% of them appearing once. The receptor was derived from a woman in her 50s with COVID-19, enrolled during active disease. Specimen: peripheral blood.

The CDR3 bases are TGTGCCAGCAGCTTAGCCCCCCGGGATGGCTACACCTTC. As protein: CASSLAPRDGYTF. The chain is built from TRBV7-8 and TRBJ1-2; no reliable D call. Trimming removed 0 bases at V and 6 bases at J, with 8 bases between. Germline V gene data show CDR1 as SGHVS and CDR2 as FQNEAQ. This CDR3 has 13 amino acids.